This passage covers 8 T cell receptor beta chains from one sample sequenced in a study of cytomegalovirus exposure and HLA in healthy donors. PCR primers comprised 60 Vbeta and 13 Jbeta primers. Produced via immunoSEQ multiplex PCR; TCRdb's table is partial and in-frame only. The data show 90,000 to 100,000 clones, 80% seen once. The source material was PBMCs. The source of these receptors is a man aged 18-30 years in good health and CMV-seronegative.

The table lists this clone with a count of one. V gene TRBV13 combines with J gene TRBJ2-2, with D perhaps TRBD1 (5 bases). Trimming took 2 bases from V and 6 from J, leaving 10 bases between them. CDR1 and CDR2 from the germline V gene are PRHDT and FYEKMQ (reference sequence). CDR3 length: 14 residues. For the CDR3, the DNA is TGTGCCAGCAGCTTAAGGGGTACGGCCGGGGAGCTGTTTTTT. Amino acid sequence: CASSLRGTAGELFF. The full variable domain, completed using reference TRBV13 and TRBJ2-2, is AAGVIQSPRHLIKEKRETATLKCYPIPRHDTVYWYQQGPGQDPQFLISFYEKMQSDKGSIPDRFSAQQFSDYHSELNMSSLELGDSALYFCASSLRGTAGELFFGEGSRLTVL.

The chain combines TRBV19 with TRBJ1-5; D is possibly TRBD1 (5 bases). V lost 6 bases, J lost 7 bases, and 13 bases lay in between. The CDR3 runs 13 residues. Germline V gives CDR1 LNHDA, CDR2 SQIVND (reference sequence). As DNA, the CDR3 is TGTGCCAGTAGGGTCGGGGGTGACCAGCCCCAGCATTTT. This encodes CASRVGGDQPQHF.

V usage is TRBV9 and J usage is TRBJ1-3; D is possibly TRBD1 (6 bases). The CDR3 spans 16 residues. V was shortened by 4 bases and J by 3 bases, with 17 bases between the two germline ends. The germline CDR1 and CDR2 sequences are SGDLS and YYNGEE. CDR3 residues: CASSPTQGNLGNTIYF. The CDR3, as DNA: TGTGCCAGCAGCCCCACACAGGGCAACCTTGGAAACACCATATATTTT.

V gene TRBV5-1 combines with J gene TRBJ2-2; a weak D match, TRBD2 (5 bases). V was pared by 0 bases and J by 1 base, with 10 bases between. CDR3 size: 16 residues. The germline V gene has CDR1 SGHRS and CDR2 YFSETQ. The CDR3 DNA reads TGCGCCAGCAGCTTGGGGGCCGGGATGAACACCGGGGAGCTGTTTTTT. Protein sequence: CASSLGAGMNTGELFF.

This clone was counted between two and nine times. The chain joins TRBV10-3 to TRBJ1-1, with 8 bases identical to TRBD1. J gave up 5 bases and V 6 bases, and 8 bases lay outside the gene matches. Germline loops: CDR1 ENHRY, CDR2 SYGVKD. The CDR3 loop spans 14 amino acids. This CDR3 is CAISLDRGETEAFF. The CDR3 DNA reads as TGTGCCATCAGCTTAGACAGGGGTGAAACTGAAGCTTTCTTT.

The gene calls are TRBV11-2 and TRBJ2-3; D not resolved. Between the trimmed V and J ends, which lost 4 bases and 8 bases, there was a span of 7 bases. Germline CDR1 SGHAT, CDR2 FQNNGV. The CDR3 length is 11 residues. CDR3 coding DNA: TGTGCCAGCAGCTCCCGAGGTACGCAGTATTTT. This translates into CASSSRGTQYF.

This clone was observed a few times. V is TRBV9 and J is TRBJ2-3, with TRBD2 matching over 13 bases. The germline V gene encodes CDR1 SGDLS and CDR2 YYNGEE. The CDR3 loop spans 19 amino acids. Trimming at V came to 0 bases and at J to 2 bases, leaving 9 bases not matched to a gene. The CDR3 region is CASSVATSGGRGSTDTQYF. The CDR3 DNA is TGTGCCAGCAGCGTAGCGACTAGCGGGGGGCGTGGATCCACAGATACGCAGTATTTT. The full variable domain, with the rest looked up from reference TRBV9 and TRBJ2-3, is DSGVTQTPKHLITATGQRVTLRCSPRSGDLSVYWYQQSLDQGLQFLIQYYNGEERAKGNILERFSAQQFPDLHSELNLSSLELGDSALYFCASSVATSGGRGSTDTQYFGPGTRLTVL.

The rearrangement joins TRBV6-5 to TRBJ1-1, with D unresolved. Germline CDR1 is MNHEY and CDR2 is SVGAGI. The CDR3 has 12 residues. The germline V and J ends were trimmed by 0 bases and 5 bases, with 4 bases remaining between them. The CDR3 region has the DNA TGTGCCAGCAGTTACTCCCAAACTGAAGCTTTCTTT. Its translation: CASSYSQTEAFF.